This T cell receptor beta chain emerged from a study of CD8+ T cells in alopecia areata. Study background: For the treated group, dosing was oral tofacitinib at 5 to 10 mg twice daily. Study outcomes and limitations: Relative to mice, TCR sharing across patients was less clear, a difference possibly HLA-related. Affected scalp, especially in alopecia totalis/universalis, had a higher clonality than normal scalp did. Uncertainty about whether baseline CD8+ expansion is linked to response remains, with one nonresponder.

Treatment here: oral pan-JAK inhibitor, 5-10 mg twice daily. CDR3 length: 14 amino acids. Looked up from germline, CDR1 is SQVTM and CDR2 is ANQGSEA. Trimming took 6 bases from V and 5 from J; bases not matched to a gene: 7. In each case, RNA was isolated and then reverse transcribed into cDNA as the sequencing template. Clones were read by immunoSEQ multiplex PCR, and TCRdb kept only the in-frame ones, dropping some. The data show 200,000 or so clones, with 40% to 55% seen just once and over 2.5% held by the top ten. With respect to this clone: What it binds is unknown.

The sequenced sample was CD4+ T cells sorted from blood, obtained at approximately week 36, from a patient treated with tofacitinib. V usage is TRBV29-1 and J usage is TRBJ2-2; 9 bases map to TRBD1. The receptor was isolated from a human donor with alopecia areata. This CDR3 is CSVVGQGFTGELFF. DNA for the CDR3: TGCAGCGTCGTTGGACAGGGGTTTACCGGGGAGCTGTTTTTT.